A single T cell receptor beta chain is shown here with its context. When naive CD8 T cells were sorted, they were gated as CD8+CD4-CCR7+CD45RA+. This entry belongs to a study of molecular identifiers for immune sequencing clone quantification. TCRdb itself ran the PCR reads through MiXCR, one entry per CDR3 protein. In the table there are about half a million distinct CDR3 sequences, about 22% of which are singletons. The CDR3 sequence is 17 residues long. The J segment lost 0 bases and the V segment lost 6 bases, leaving 11 bases of the junction unmatched. From germline, CDR1 is SNHLY and CDR2 FYNNEI.

Sequenced material: naive CD8+ T cells from blood, with Jurkat cell RNA spiked in. Subset denoted: FACS-sorted CD8+CD4-CCR7+CD45RA+ naive T cells. This TCR was recovered from a human donor in good health. Some libraries in this study had Jurkat cell RNA spiked in. The chain couples TRBV2 to TRBJ1-1; 9 bases are a match to TRBD1. CDR3 region: CASSSYRDRAVNTEAFF. CDR3 nucleotide sequence: TGTGCCAGCAGCTCGTACCGGGACAGGGCAGTGAACACTGAAGCTTTCTTT.